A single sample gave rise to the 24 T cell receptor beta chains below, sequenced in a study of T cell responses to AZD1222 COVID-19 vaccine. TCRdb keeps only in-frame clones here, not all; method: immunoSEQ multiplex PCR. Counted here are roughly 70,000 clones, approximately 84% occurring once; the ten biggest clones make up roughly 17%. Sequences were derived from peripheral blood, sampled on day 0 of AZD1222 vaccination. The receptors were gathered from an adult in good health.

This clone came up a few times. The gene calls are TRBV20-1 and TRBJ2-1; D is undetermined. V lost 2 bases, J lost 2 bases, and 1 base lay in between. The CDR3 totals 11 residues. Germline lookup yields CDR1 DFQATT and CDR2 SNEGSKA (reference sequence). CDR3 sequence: CSARTYNEQFF. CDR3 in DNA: TGCAGTGCTAGAACCTACAATGAGCAGTTCTTC.

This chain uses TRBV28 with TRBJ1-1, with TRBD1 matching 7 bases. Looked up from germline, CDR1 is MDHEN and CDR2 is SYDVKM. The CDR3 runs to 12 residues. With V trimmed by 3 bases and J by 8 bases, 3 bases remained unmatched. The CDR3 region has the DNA TGTGCCAGCAGTTTCGGGACAGCGGAAGCTTTCTTT. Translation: CASSFGTAEAFF.

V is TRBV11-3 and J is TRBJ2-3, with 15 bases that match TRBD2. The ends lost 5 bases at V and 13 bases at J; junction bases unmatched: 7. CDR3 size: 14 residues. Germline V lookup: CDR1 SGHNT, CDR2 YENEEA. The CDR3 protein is CASSLGLAGGPKYF. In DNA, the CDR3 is TGTGCCAGCAGCCTCGGACTAGCGGGGGGGCCAAAGTATTTT.

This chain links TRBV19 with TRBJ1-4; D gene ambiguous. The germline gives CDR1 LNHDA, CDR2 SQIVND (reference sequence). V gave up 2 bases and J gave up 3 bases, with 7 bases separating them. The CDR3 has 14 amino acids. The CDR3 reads CASSIIYSNEKLFF. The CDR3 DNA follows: TGTGCCAGTAGTATAATATACTCTAATGAAAAACTGTTTTTT. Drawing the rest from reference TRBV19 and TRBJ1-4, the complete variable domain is DGGITQSPKYLFRKEGQNVTLSCEQNLNHDAMYWYRQDPGQGLRLIYYSQIVNDFQKGDIAEGYSVSREKKESFPLTVTSAQKNPTAFYLCASSIIYSNEKLFFGSGTQLSVL.

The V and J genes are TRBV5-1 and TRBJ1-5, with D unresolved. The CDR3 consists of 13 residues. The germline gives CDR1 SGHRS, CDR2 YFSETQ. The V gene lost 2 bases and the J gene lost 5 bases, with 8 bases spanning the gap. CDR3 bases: TGCGCCAGCAGCTTCGGGGTTGATCAGCCCCAGCATTTT. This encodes CASSFGVDQPQHF.

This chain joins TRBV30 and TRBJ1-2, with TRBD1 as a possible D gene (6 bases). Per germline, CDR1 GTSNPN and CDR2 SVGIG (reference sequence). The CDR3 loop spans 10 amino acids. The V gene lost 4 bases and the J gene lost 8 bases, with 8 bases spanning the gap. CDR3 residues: CAWMDRGYTF. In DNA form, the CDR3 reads TGTGCCTGGATGGACAGAGGCTACACCTTC. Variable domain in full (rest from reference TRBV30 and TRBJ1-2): SQTIHQWPATLVQPVGSPLSLECTVEGTSNPNLYWYRQAAGRGLQLLFYSVGIGQISSEVPQNLSASRPQDRQFILSSKKLLLSDSGFYLCAWMDRGYTFGSGTRLTVV.

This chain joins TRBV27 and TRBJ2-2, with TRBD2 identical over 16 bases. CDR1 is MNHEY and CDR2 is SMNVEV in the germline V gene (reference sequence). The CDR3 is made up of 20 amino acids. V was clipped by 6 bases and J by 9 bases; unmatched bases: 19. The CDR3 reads CASSQEPGLAGGPRGRELFF. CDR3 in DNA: TGTGCCAGCAGCCAGGAGCCGGGACTAGCGGGAGGGCCTCGCGGCCGGGAGCTGTTTTTT.

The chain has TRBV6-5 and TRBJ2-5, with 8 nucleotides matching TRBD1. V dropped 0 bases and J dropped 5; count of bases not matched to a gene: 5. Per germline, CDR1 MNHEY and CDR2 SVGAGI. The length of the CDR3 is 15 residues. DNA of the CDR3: TGTGCCAGCAGTTACTCGTCAGGGGGCGAGGAGACCCAGTACTTC. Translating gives CASSYSSGGEETQYF.

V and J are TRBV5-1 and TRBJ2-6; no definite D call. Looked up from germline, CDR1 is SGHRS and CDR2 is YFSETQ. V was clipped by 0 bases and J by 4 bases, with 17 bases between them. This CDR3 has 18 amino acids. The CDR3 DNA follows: TGCGCCAGCAGCTTGGGGACGGTCCTAGGTGGAGGGGCCAACGTCCTGACTTTC. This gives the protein CASSLGTVLGGGANVLTF.

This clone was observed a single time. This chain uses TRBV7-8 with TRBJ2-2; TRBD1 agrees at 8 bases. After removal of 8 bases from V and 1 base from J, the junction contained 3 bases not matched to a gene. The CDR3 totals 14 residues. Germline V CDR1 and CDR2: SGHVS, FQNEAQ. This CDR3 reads CASGQGGNTGELFF. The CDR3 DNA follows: TGTGCCAGCGGACAGGGAGGGAACACCGGGGAGCTGTTTTTT.

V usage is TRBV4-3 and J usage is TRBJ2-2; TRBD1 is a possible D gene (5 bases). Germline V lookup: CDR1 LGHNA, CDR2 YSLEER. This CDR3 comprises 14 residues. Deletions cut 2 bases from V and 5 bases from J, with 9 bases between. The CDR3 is CASSQQTVTGELFF. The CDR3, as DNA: TGCGCCAGCAGCCAACAGACAGTGACCGGGGAGCTGTTTTTT.

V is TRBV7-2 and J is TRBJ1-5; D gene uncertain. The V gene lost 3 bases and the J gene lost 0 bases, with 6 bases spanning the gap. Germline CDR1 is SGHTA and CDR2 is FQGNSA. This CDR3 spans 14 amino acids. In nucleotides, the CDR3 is TGTGCCAGCAGCTTTGGAGATAGCAATCAGCCCCAGCATTTT. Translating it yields CASSFGDSNQPQHF.

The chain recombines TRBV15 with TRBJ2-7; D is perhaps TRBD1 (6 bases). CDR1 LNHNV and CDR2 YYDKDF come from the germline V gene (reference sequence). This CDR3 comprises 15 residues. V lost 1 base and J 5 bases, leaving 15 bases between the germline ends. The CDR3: CATSRAGEGSDEQYF. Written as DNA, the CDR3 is TGTGCCACCAGCAGAGCAGGGGAAGGGTCCGACGAGCAGTACTTC.

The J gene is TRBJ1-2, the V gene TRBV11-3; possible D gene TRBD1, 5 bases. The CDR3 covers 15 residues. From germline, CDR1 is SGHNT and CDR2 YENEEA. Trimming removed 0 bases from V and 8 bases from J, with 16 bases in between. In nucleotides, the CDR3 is TGTGCCAGCAGCTTAGATCTGGGTCAGGGTGACGGCTACACCTTC. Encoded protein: CASSLDLGQGDGYTF. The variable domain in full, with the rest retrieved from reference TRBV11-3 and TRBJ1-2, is EAGVVQSPRYKIIEKKQPVAFWCNPISGHNTLYWYLQNLGQGPELLIRYENEEAVDDSQLPKDRFSAERLKGVDSTLKIQPAELGDSAVYLCASSLDLGQGDGYTFGSGTRLTVV.

The CDR3 coding sequence is TGTGCCAGCAGCTTTCCTGGGGAGACCTACGAGCAGTACTTC. Residues: CASSFPGETYEQYF. V is TRBV5-6 and J is TRBJ2-7; D is perhaps TRBD2 (5 bases). Germline V gives CDR1 SGHDT, CDR2 YYEEEE. The CDR3 spans 14 residues. Trimming removed 2 bases from V and 2 bases from J, with 11 bases in between. Together with reference TRBV5-6 and TRBJ2-7, the CDR3 gives the full variable domain: DAGVTQSPTHLIKTRGQQVTLRCSPKSGHDTVSWYQQALGQGPQFIFQYYEEEERQRGNFPDRFSGHQFPNYSSELNVNALLLGDSALYLCASSFPGETYEQYFGPGTRLTVT.

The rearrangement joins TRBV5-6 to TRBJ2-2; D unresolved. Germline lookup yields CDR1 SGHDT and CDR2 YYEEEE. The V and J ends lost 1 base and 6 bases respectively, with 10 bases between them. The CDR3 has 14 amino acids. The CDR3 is CASSLIGSSGELFF. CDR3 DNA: TGTGCCAGCAGCTTGATAGGGTCCTCCGGGGAGCTGTTTTTT.

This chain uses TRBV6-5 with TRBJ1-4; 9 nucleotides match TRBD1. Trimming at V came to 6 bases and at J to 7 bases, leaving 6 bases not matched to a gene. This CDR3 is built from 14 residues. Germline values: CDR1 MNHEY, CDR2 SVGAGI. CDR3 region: CASRSTGGSEKLFF. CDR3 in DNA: TGTGCCAGCAGATCGACAGGGGGGAGTGAAAAACTGTTTTTT.

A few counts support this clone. As DNA, the CDR3 is TGTGCCAGCAGCGCGAACCTAGCGGGAGCATGGAATGAGCAGTTCTTC. Its protein product is CASSANLAGAWNEQFF. The rearrangement links TRBV9 to TRBJ2-1, with 10 positions matching TRBD2. Germline V gives CDR1 SGDLS, CDR2 YYNGEE. V trimming: 3 bases; J trimming: 7 bases; junction bases outside the gene matches: 10. This CDR3 is built from 16 residues.

The DNA for the CDR3 is TGCGCCAGCAGCCTTGGGGGCGGTGAAGCTTTCTTT. Protein sequence: CASSLGGGEAFF. The V and J genes are TRBV4-1 and TRBJ1-1; D possibly corresponds to TRBD1 (6 bases). The CDR3 runs to 12 residues. Trimming pared 4 bases from V and 7 bases from J, leaving 10 bases between. Germline V gene lookup returns CDR1 MGHRA and CDR2 YSYEKL.

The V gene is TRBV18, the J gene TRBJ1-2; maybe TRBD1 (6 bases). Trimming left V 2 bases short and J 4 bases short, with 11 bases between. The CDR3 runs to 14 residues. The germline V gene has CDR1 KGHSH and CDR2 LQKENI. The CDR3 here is CASSPGPGAYGYTF. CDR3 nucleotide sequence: TGTGCCAGCTCACCAGGCCCGGGGGCCTATGGCTACACCTTC. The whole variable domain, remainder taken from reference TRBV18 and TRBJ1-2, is NAGVMQNPRHLVRRRGQEARLRCSPMKGHSHVYWYRQLPEEGLKFMVYLQKENIIDESGMPKERFSAEFPKEGPSILRIQQVVRGDSAAYFCASSPGPGAYGYTFGSGTRLTVV.

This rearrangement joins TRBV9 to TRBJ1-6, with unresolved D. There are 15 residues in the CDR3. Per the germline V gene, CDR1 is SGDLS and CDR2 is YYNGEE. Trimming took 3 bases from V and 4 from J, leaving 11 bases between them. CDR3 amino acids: CASSASEMYNSPLHF. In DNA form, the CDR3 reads TGTGCCAGCAGCGCCTCGGAGATGTATAATTCACCCCTCCACTTT.

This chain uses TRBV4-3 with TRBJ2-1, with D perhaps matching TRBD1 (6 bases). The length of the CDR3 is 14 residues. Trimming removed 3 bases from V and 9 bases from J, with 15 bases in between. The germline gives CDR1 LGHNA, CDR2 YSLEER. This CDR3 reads CASSQIGQRAEQFF. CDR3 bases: TGCGCCAGCAGCCAGATTGGACAGAGGGCTGAGCAGTTCTTC.

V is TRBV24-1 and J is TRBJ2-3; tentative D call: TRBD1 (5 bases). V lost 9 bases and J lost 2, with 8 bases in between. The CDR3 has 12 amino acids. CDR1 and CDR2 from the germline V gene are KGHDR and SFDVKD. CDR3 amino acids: CATEGATDTQYF. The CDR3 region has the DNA TGTGCCACCGAAGGGGCCACAGATACGCAGTATTTT.

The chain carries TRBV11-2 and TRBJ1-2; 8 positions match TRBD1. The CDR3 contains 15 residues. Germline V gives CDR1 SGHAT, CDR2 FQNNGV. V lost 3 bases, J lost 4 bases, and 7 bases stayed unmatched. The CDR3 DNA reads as TGTGCCAGCAGCTTGGGGACAGGTTTAATCTATGGCTACACCTTC. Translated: CASSLGTGLIYGYTF. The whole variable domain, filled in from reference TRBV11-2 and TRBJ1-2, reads EAGVAQSPRYKIIEKRQSVAFWCNPISGHATLYWYQQILGQGPKLLIQFQNNGVVDDSQLPKDRFSAERLKGVDSTLKIQPAKLEDSAVYLCASSLGTGLIYGYTFGSGTRLTVV.